The clone carrying this T cell receptor beta chain was counted only a few times. The antigen is undetermined. The sample comes from a study of T-cell memory formation after mild COVID-19. Study-wide results and limits: Within pre-infection memory, some responding clones were found, suggesting cross-reactive memory joined. There was no confirmation that second-wave clones peaking on day 37 were SARS-CoV-2 specific. CM and EM subsets held most contracting CD4+ clones; EMRA held CD8+ ones. Clones shrinking between day 15 and 85 showed a balanced CD4/CD8 split, and those that grew later tilted toward CD4+.

TCRdb passed the 5' RACE reads through MiXCR, listing each CDR3 protein once. The table has approximately 440,000 distinct CDR3 sequences, roughly 20% seen once. This TCR came from an adult woman who had mild COVID-19 (a few samples of this study predate the infection). Cell type and time point are not known. The sample taken for sequencing was PBMCs or a T cell subset sorted from them (not recorded which).

DNA of the CDR3: TGTGCCAGCAGAAAAAGCCTGGACAGCCTCACCGGGGAGCTGTTTTTT. Amino acid sequence: CASRKSLDSLTGELFF. The rearrangement links TRBV12-3 or TRBV12-4 to TRBJ2-2; D perhaps matches TRBD1 (6 bases). The ends were cut back, 6 bases at V and 4 bases at J, with 18 bases in the middle. The CDR3 is 16 amino acids.